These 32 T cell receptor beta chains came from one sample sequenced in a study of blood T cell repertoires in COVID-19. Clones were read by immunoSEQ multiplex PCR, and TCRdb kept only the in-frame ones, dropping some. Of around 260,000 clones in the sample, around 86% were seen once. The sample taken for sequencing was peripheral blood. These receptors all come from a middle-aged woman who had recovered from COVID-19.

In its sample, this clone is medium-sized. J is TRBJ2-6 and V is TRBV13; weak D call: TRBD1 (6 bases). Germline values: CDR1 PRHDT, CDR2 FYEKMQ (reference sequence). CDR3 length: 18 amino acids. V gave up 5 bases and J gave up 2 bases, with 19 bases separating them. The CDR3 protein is CASSPISGVSAGANVLTF. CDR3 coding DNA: TGTGCCAGCAGCCCAATCTCAGGGGTCTCTGCTGGGGCCAACGTCCTGACTTTC.

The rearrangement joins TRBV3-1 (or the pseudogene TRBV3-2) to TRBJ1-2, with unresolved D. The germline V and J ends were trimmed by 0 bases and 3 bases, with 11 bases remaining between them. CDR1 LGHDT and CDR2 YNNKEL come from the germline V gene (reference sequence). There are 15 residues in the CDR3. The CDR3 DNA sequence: TGTGCCAGCAGCCAAGATTGGTTGGGAGACTATGGCTACACCTTC. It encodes CASSQDWLGDYGYTF.

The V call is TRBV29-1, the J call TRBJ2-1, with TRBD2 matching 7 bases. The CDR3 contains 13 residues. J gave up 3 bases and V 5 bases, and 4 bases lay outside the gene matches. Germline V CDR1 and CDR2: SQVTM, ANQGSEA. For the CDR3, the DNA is TGCAGCGTTCCTAGCGGAGGCTACAATGAGCAGTTCTTC. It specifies CSVPSGGYNEQFF.

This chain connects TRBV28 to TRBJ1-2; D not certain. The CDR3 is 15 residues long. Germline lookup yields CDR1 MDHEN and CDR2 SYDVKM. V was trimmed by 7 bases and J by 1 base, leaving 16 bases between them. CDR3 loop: CASIGQLLFNYGYTF. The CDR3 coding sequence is TGTGCCAGCATTGGGCAGCTCCTTTTTAACTATGGCTACACCTTC.

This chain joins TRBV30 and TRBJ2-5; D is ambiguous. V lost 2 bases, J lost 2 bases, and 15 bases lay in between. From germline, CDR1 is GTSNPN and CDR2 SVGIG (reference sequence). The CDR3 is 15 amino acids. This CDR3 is CAWSPPLRRQETQYF. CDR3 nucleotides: TGTGCCTGGAGTCCCCCCCTCCGGAGACAAGAGACCCAGTACTTC.

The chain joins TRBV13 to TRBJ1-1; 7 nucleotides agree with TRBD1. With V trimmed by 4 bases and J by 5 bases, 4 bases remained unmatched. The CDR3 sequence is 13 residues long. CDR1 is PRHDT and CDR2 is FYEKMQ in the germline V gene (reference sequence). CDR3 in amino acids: CASSSPGGTEAFF. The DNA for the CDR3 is TGTGCCAGCAGCTCGCCAGGGGGGACTGAAGCTTTCTTT.

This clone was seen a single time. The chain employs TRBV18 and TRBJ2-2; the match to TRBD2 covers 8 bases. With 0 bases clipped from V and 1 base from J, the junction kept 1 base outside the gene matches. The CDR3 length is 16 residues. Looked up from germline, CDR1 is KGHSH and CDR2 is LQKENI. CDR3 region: CASSPPLAGNTGELFF. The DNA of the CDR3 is TGTGCCAGCTCACCACCCCTAGCGGGGAACACCGGGGAGCTGTTTTTT.

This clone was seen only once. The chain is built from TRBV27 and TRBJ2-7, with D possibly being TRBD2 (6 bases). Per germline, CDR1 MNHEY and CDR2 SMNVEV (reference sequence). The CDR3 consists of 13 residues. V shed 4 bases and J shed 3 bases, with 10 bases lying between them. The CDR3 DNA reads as TGTGCCAGCAGTTGGTCTAGCGACTACGAGCAGTACTTC. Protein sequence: CASSWSSDYEQYF.

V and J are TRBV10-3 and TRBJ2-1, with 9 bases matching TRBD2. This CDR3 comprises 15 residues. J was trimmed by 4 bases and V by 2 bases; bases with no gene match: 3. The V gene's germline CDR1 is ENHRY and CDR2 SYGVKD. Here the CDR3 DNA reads TGTGCCATCAGTGAGGCGGGAGGGCCTTACAATGAGCAGTTCTTC. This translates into CAISEAGGPYNEQFF.

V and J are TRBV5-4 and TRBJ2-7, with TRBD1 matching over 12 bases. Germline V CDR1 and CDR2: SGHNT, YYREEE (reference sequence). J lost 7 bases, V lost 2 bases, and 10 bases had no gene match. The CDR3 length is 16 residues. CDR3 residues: CASSFQTGTGGFEQYF. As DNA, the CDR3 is TGTGCCAGCAGCTTCCAAACCGGGACAGGGGGCTTTGAGCAGTACTTC.

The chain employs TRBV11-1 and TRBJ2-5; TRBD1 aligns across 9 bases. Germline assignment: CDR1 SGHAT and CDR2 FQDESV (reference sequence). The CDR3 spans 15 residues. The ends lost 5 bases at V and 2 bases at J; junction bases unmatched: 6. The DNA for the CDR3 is TGTGCCAGCAGCCTGGACAGGGGACTACAAGAGACCCAGTACTTC. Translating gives CASSLDRGLQETQYF.

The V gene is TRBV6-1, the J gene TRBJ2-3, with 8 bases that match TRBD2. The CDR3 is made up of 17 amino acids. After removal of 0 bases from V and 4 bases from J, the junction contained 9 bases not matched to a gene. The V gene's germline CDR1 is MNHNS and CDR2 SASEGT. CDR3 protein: CASSEARPGGSPDTQYF. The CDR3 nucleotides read TGTGCCAGCAGTGAAGCTAGGCCGGGGGGGAGCCCAGATACGCAGTATTTT.

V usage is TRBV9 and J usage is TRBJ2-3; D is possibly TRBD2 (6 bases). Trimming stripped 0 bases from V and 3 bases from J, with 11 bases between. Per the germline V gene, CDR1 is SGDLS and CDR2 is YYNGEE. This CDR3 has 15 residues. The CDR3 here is CASSVAGEGTDTQYF. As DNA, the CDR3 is TGTGCCAGCAGCGTAGCGGGAGAGGGGACAGATACGCAGTATTTT.

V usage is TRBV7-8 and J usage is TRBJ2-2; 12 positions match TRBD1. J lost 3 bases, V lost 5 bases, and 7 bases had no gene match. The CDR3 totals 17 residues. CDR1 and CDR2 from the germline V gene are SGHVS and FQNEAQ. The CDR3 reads CASSLGTGGGYTGELFF. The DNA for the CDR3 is TGTGCCAGCAGCCTTGGGACAGGGGGCGGGTACACCGGGGAGCTGTTTTTT.

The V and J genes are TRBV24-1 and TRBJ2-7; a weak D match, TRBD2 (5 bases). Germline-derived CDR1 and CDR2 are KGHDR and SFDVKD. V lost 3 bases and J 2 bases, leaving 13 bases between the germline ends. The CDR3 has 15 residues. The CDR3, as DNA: TGTGCCACCAGTGATAGTGGACGGGATGCCTACGAGCAGTACTTC. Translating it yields CATSDSGRDAYEQYF.

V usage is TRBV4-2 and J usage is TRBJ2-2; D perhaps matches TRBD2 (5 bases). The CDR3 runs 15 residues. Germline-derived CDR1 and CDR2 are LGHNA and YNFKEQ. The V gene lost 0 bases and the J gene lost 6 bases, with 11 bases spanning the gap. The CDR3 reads CASSQEELEAGELFF. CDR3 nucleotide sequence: TGTGCCAGCAGCCAAGAGGAGTTGGAGGCCGGGGAGCTGTTTTTT.

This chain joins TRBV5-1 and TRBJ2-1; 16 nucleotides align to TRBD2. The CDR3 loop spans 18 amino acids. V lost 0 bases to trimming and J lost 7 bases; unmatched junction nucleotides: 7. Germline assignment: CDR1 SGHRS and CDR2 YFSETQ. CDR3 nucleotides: TGCGCCAGCAGCTTGGGGGGGACTAGCGGGAGGGTAGAGAATGAGCAGTTCTTC. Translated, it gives CASSLGGTSGRVENEQFF.

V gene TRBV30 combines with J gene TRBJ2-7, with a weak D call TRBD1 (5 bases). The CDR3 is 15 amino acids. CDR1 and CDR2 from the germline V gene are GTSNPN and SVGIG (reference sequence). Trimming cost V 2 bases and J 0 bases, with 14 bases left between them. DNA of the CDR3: TGTGCCTGGAGTCCTGGGGCAGCGAGCTCCTACGAGCAGTACTTC. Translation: CAWSPGAASSYEQYF.

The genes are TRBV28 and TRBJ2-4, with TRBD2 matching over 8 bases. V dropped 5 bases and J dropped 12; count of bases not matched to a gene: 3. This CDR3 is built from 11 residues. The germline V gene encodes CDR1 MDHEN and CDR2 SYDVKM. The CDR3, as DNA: TGTGCCAGCAGTGCACTAGCGGATCAGTACTTC. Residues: CASSALADQYF.

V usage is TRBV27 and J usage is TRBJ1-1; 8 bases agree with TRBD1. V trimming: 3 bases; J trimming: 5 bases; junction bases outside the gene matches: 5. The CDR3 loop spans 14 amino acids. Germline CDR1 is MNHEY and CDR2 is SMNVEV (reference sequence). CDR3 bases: TGTGCCAGCAGTTTCCACAGGGGGGGAACTGAAGCTTTCTTT. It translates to CASSFHRGGTEAFF.

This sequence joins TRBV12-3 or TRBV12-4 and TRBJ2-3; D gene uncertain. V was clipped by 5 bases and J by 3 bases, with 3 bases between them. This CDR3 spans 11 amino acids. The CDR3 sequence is CASSQTDTQYF. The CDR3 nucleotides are TGTGCCAGCAGTCAGACAGATACGCAGTATTTT.

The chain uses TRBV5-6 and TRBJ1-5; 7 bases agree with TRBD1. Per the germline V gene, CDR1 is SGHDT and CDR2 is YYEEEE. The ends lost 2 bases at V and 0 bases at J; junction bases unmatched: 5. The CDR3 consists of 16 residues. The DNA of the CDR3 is TGTGCCAGCAGCTTACGGACAGGAAATAGCAATCAGCCCCAGCATTTT. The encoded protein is CASSLRTGNSNQPQHF.

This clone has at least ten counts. The CDR3 loop reads CASRPGGGSYEQYF. CDR3 DNA: TGTGCCAGCAGGCCGGGGGGGGGCTCCTACGAGCAGTACTTC. This rearrangement joins TRBV28 to TRBJ2-7; 8 nucleotides line up with TRBD2. The CDR3 has 14 residues. CDR1 and CDR2 from the germline V gene are MDHEN and SYDVKM. V shed 6 bases and J 0 bases; nucleotides not matched to a gene: 4.

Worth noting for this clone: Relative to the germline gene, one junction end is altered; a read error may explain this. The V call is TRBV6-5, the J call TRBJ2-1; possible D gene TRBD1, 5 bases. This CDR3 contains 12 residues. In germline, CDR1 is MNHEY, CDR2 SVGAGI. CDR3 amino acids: CASSYGARERFF. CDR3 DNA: TGTGCCAGCAGTTACGGGGCGCGCGAGCGGTTCTTC.

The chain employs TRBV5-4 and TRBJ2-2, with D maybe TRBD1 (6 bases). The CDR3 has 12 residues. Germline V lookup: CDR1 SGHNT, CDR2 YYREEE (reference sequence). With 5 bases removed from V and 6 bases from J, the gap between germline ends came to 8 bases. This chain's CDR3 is CASRTGPGELFF. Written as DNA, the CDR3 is TGTGCCAGCAGAACAGGGCCCGGGGAGCTGTTTTTT. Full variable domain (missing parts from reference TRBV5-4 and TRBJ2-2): ETGVTQSPTHLIKTRGQQVTLRCSSQSGHNTVSWYQQALGQGPQFIFQYYREEENGRGNFPPRFSGLQFPNYSSELNVNALELDDSALYLCASRTGPGELFFGEGSRLTVL.

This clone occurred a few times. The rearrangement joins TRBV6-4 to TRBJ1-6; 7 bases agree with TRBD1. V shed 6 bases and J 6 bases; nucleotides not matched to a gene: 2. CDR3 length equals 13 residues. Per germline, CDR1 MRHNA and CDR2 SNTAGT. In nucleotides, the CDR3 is TGTGCCAGCAGCGGGACAGCTAATTCACCCCTCCACTTT. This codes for CASSGTANSPLHF.

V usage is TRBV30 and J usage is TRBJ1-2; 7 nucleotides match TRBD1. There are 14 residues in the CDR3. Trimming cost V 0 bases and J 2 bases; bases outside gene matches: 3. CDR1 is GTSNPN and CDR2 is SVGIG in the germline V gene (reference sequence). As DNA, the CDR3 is TGTGCCTGGAGTGTACTACAGGGGAACTATGGCTACACCTTC. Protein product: CAWSVLQGNYGYTF.

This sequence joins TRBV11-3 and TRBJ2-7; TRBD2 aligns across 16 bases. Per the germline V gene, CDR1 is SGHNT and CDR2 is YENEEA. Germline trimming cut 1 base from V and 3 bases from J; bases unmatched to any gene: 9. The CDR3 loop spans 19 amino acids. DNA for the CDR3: TGTGCCAGCAGCTTAGCTGGCCCGGGACTAGCGGGAGGGTACTACGAGCAGTACTTC. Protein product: CASSLAGPGLAGGYYEQYF.

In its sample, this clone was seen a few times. CDR3 sequence reads: CASSPGEVGGPQHF. In DNA, the CDR3 is TGTGCCAGCTCACCAGGGGAGGTCGGGGGGCCCCAGCATTTT. This rearrangement joins TRBV18 to TRBJ1-5; TRBD1 is a possible D gene (5 bases). This CDR3 is built from 14 residues. Trimming cost V 2 bases and J 9 bases, with 14 bases left between them. Per germline, CDR1 KGHSH and CDR2 LQKENI.

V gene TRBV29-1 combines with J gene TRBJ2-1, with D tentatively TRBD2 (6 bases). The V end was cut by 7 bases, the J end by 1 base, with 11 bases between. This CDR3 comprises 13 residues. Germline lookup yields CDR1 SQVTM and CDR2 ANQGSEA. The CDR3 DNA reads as TGCAGCGGGTCGGGACTTTCCTACAATGAGCAGTTCTTC. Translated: CSGSGLSYNEQFF.

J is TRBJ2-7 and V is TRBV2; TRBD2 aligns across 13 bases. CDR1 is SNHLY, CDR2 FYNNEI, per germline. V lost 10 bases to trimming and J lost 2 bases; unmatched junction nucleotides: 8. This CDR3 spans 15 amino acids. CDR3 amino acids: CANRLAGGPAYEQYF. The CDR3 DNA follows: TGTGCCAACCGACTAGCGGGAGGACCGGCCTACGAGCAGTACTTC. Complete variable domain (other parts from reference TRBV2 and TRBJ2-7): EPEVTQTPSHQVTQMGQEVILRCVPISNHLYFYWYRQILGQKVEFLVSFYNNEISEKSEIFDDQFSVERPDGSNFTLKIRSTKLEDSAMYFCANRLAGGPAYEQYFGPGTRLTVT.

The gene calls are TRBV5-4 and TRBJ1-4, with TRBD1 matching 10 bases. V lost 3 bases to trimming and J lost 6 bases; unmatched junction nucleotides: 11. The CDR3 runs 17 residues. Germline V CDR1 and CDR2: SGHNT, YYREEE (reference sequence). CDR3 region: CASSSTGQGPWDEKLFF. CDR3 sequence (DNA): TGTGCCAGCAGCTCTACGGGACAGGGGCCGTGGGATGAAAAACTGTTTTTT.